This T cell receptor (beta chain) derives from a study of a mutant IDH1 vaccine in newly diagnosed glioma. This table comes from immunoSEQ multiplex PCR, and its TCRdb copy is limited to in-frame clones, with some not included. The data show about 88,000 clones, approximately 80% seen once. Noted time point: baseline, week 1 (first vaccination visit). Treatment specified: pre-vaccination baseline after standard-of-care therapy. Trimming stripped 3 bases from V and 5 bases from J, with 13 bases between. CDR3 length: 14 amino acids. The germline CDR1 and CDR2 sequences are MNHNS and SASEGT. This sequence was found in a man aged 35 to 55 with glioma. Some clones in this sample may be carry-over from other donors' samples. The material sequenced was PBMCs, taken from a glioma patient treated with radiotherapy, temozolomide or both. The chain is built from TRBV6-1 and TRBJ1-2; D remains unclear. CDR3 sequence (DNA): TGTGCCAGCAGTGATTCAAATAGGGCTTATGGCTACACCTTC. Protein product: CASSDSNRAYGYTF.